This TCR beta chain emerged from a study of cytomegalovirus exposure and HLA in healthy donors. Study details: Clustering assigned 81% of the approximately 400 genotyped donors to the Caucasian-associated ancestry cluster. The study, taken as a whole, reports: Presence/absence comparisons presumed near-even sequencing depth among donors. A link between a missense DCLRE1C variant and TCR beta V- and J-gene trimming emerged from a later analysis.

This clone has a handful of counts. Its antigen is not known. PCR used 60 Vbeta primers and 13 Jbeta primers. TCRdb's copy holds only in-frame clones and misses some; the assay was immunoSEQ multiplex PCR. The data hold around 74,000 clones, with 75% to 85% observed a single time. Material: PBMCs. This TCR was recovered from a man in his forties in good health and CMV-seronegative.

The CDR3 is CASSPGQVNEKLFF. In DNA form, the CDR3 reads TGTGCCAGCAGCCCGGGACAGGTTAATGAAAAACTGTTTTTT. The V and J genes are TRBV4-2 and TRBJ1-4; 8 bases agree with TRBD1. In germline, CDR1 is LGHNA, CDR2 YNFKEQ. Trimming cost V 4 bases and J 4 bases; bases outside gene matches: 2. The CDR3 is 14 residues long.